The next 25 T cell receptor beta chains were all read from a single sample in a study of radiation and T cells in renal cell carcinoma. Stated treatment: treatment-naive control, cytoreductive nephrectomy. The data were produced by immunoSEQ multiplex PCR, yet TCRdb's version contains in-frame clones alone and is incomplete. The sample consists of around 23,000 clones, around 57% of them appearing once. Source: tumor tissue, taken from a patient whose treatment was nephrectomy without radiotherapy. The receptor set was obtained from a human donor with renal cell carcinoma.

The V call is TRBV19, the J call TRBJ2-7, with TRBD1 matching over 11 bases. Trimming at V came to 5 bases and at J to 4 bases, leaving 4 bases not matched to a gene. The CDR3 has 14 amino acids. Germline CDR1 LNHDA, CDR2 SQIVND (reference sequence). The CDR3 DNA follows: TGTGCCAGTAGTCCTGGGACAGGGGGTTACGAGCAGTACTTC. Translating gives CASSPGTGGYEQYF. The entire variable domain, with the rest obtained from reference TRBV19 and TRBJ2-7, is as follows: DGGITQSPKYLFRKEGQNVTLSCEQNLNHDAMYWYRQDPGQGLRLIYYSQIVNDFQKGDIAEGYSVSREKKESFPLTVTSAQKNPTAFYLCASSPGTGGYEQYFGPGTRLTVT.

In its sample, this clone was seen a few times. This sequence joins TRBV7-3 and TRBJ2-5; TRBD1 or TRBD2 may be the D gene (5 bases each). Trimming stripped 5 bases from V and 4 bases from J, with 20 bases between. Per germline, CDR1 SGHTA and CDR2 FQGTGA. The CDR3 is 16 residues long. CDR3 nucleotides: TGTGCCAGCAGCCCGGCTCGGACCCGGGGCGGAGAGACCCAGTACTTC. Translated, it gives CASSPARTRGGETQYF. The whole variable domain, filled in from reference TRBV7-3 and TRBJ2-5, reads GAGVSQTPSNKVTEKGKYVELRCDPISGHTALYWYRQSLGQGPEFLIYFQGTGAADDSGLPNDRFFAVRPEGSVSTLKIQRTERGDSAVYLCASSPARTRGGETQYFGPGTRLLVL.

The chain links TRBV5-1 to TRBJ2-2; 9 bases are a match to TRBD1. V was clipped by 0 bases and J by 6 bases; unmatched bases: 3. The germline V gene has CDR1 SGHRS and CDR2 YFSETQ. The CDR3 totals 15 residues. The CDR3 nucleotides read TGCGCCAGCAGCTTGGGGGACAGGGCCTCCGGGGAGCTGTTTTTT. The encoded protein is CASSLGDRASGELFF.

The rearrangement links TRBV4-3 to TRBJ1-2, with 9 bases matching TRBD1. Germline CDR1 reads LGHNA; CDR2 reads YSLEER. The V gene end was trimmed by 4 bases and the J gene end by 3 bases; junction bases not matched to a gene: 3. The CDR3 length is 14 residues. The CDR3 spells CASSRTGVDYGYTF. CDR3 DNA sequence: TGCGCCAGCAGCCGGACAGGGGTTGACTATGGCTACACCTTC.

The rearrangement uses TRBV5-8 and TRBJ2-7, with D possibly TRBD1 on 7 matching bases. Germline-derived CDR1 and CDR2 are SGHTS and YDEGEE. V lost 4 bases to trimming and J lost 6 bases, with 14 bases between them. The CDR3 is 13 residues long. CDR3 residues: CASSRRDRGEQYF. CDR3 DNA: TGTGCCAGCAGCAGGCGGGACAGAGGCGAGCAGTACTTC.

The chain couples TRBV27 to TRBJ1-1; 8 bases are shared with TRBD1. The CDR3 covers 16 residues. CDR1 and CDR2 from the germline V gene are MNHEY and SMNVEV (reference sequence). With 6 bases clipped from V and 1 base from J, the junction kept 10 bases outside the gene matches. DNA of the CDR3: TGTGCCAGCAGCAGGGGACAGGCGGCCCGGAACACTGAAGCTTTCTTT. It translates to CASSRGQAARNTEAFF.

This clone was detected only a few times. The chain is built from TRBV5-4 and TRBJ2-2; 7 positions agree with TRBD2. The CDR3 has 16 residues. After removal of 4 bases from V and 4 bases from J, the junction contained 10 bases not matched to a gene. Looked up from germline, CDR1 is SGHNT and CDR2 is YYREEE (reference sequence). This CDR3 reads CASSPRRREGTGELFF. The DNA for the CDR3 is TGTGCCAGCAGCCCCAGGCGCAGGGAGGGCACCGGGGAGCTGTTTTTT.

This sequence joins TRBV7-9 and TRBJ1-6; D is perhaps TRBD1 (5 bases). Germline values: CDR1 SEHNR, CDR2 FQNEAQ (reference sequence). This CDR3 has 16 residues. Trimming took 2 bases from V and 5 from J, leaving 13 bases between them. The DNA of the CDR3 is TGTGCCAGCAGCTTAAACCCCGGGACTGATAATTCACCCCTCCACTTT. Protein product: CASSLNPGTDNSPLHF.

The chain has TRBV7-6 and TRBJ1-4, with a tentative D call TRBD1 (5 bases). CDR1 is SGHVS, CDR2 FNYEAQ, per germline. Trimming cost V 1 base and J 1 base, with 7 bases left between them. The CDR3 covers 15 residues. The CDR3 coding sequence is TGTGCCAGCAGCTTAGTTCAGGGAACTAATGAAAAACTGTTTTTT. Protein: CASSLVQGTNEKLFF.

As DNA, the CDR3 is TGTGCCAGCAGTGTGGACCGCCTAGCTGAAGCTTTCTTT. Translation: CASSVDRLAEAFF. The chain has TRBV6-1 and TRBJ1-1; D gene uncertain. There are 13 residues in the CDR3. The germline V gene has CDR1 MNHNS and CDR2 SASEGT. Trimming took off 4 bases at V and 6 bases at J, with 12 bases between the two ends.

This clone has a handful of counts. This chain connects TRBV4-2 to TRBJ1-1; D ambiguous. Germline CDR1 and CDR2: LGHNA and YNFKEQ. There are 14 residues in the CDR3. Trimming cost V 3 bases and J 4 bases, with 12 bases left between them. The CDR3 here is CASSQMGGSTEAFF. The CDR3 DNA reads TGTGCCAGCAGCCAGATGGGCGGGTCCACTGAAGCTTTCTTT.

The genes are TRBV7-9 and TRBJ1-1; D not certain. V shed 5 bases and J shed 5 bases, with 15 bases lying between them. The CDR3 runs to 14 residues. Germline V gene data show CDR1 as SEHNR and CDR2 as FQNEAQ (reference sequence). CDR3 bases: TGTGCCAGCAGCCAACAAAGTTTGACTACTGAAGCTTTCTTT. Amino acid sequence: CASSQQSLTTEAFF.

This clone was observed a few times. Mismatch with germline at one junction end may stem from a read error. V gene TRBV7-3 combines with J gene TRBJ2-7; TRBD2 matches 13 bases. The CDR3 length is 13 residues. CDR1 and CDR2 (germline): SGHTA, FQGTGA. CDR3 bases: TGTGCCAGCAGCTCCCGGACTAGCGGGGGACACACCTTC. This sequence encodes CASSSRTSGGHTF.

The CDR3: CASSWWGPNTGELFF. As DNA, the CDR3 is TGTGCCAGCAGTTGGTGGGGTCCAAACACCGGGGAGCTGTTTTTT. The chain combines TRBV5-8 with TRBJ2-2; D uncertain. The CDR3 covers 15 residues. Germline V gene lookup returns CDR1 SGHTS and CDR2 YDEGEE. The V end was cut by 5 bases, the J end by 2 bases, with 13 bases between.

The rearrangement joins TRBV5-1 to TRBJ2-2; D unclear. The CDR3 has 15 amino acids. Germline V lookup: CDR1 SGHRS, CDR2 YFSETQ. V was trimmed by 5 bases and J by 0 bases, leaving 11 bases between them. CDR3 protein: CASRENTANTGELFF. CDR3 DNA: TGCGCCAGCAGGGAAAACACCGCGAACACCGGGGAGCTGTTTTTT.

The sample holds a few counts of this clone. This chain joins TRBV7-8 and TRBJ1-1, with no clear D. The ends were cut back, 0 bases at V and 2 bases at J, with 4 bases in the middle. CDR3 length: 13 residues. Germline V gives CDR1 SGHVS, CDR2 FQNEAQ. The CDR3 DNA reads as TGTGCCAGCAGCTTAGCGCTCAACACTGAAGCTTTCTTT. Translating gives CASSLALNTEAFF.

This clone was seen a few times. V gene TRBV30 combines with J gene TRBJ1-2; D is perhaps TRBD1 (5 bases). Germline CDR1 is GTSNPN and CDR2 is SVGIG (reference sequence). V was trimmed by 2 bases and J by 8 bases, leaving 15 bases between them. The CDR3 contains 13 residues. CDR3 in DNA: TGTGCCTGGAGTCCCGCAGGGACGTTGGGCTACACCTTC. It yields the protein CAWSPAGTLGYTF.

The J gene is TRBJ2-4, the V gene TRBV7-2, with D perhaps matching TRBD1 or TRBD2 (5 bases each). CDR3 size: 17 residues. The ends were cut back, 4 bases at V and 1 base at J, with 17 bases in the middle. Germline CDR1 is SGHTA and CDR2 is FQGNSA. The CDR3 loop is CASSSPLGERAKNIQYF. The CDR3 DNA sequence: TGTGCCAGCAGCTCACCTTTGGGGGAACGGGCCAAAAACATTCAGTACTTC.

The genes are TRBV7-2 and TRBJ2-1, with 9 bases fitting TRBD2. Germline V lookup: CDR1 SGHTA, CDR2 FQGNSA. The CDR3 has 16 amino acids. V dropped 1 base and J dropped 5; count of bases not matched to a gene: 6. For the CDR3, the DNA is TGTGCCAGCAGCTTAGTAGCGGGGGCCTTACACAATGAGCAGTTCTTC. It is translated as CASSLVAGALHNEQFF.

The V and J genes are TRBV7-6 and TRBJ1-1, with D possibly being TRBD1 (6 bases). V was shortened by 4 bases and J by 4 bases, with 16 bases between the two germline ends. There are 15 residues in the CDR3. The germline gives CDR1 SGHVS, CDR2 FNYEAQ. DNA for the CDR3: TGTGCCAGCAGCTCGACTACAGGGACGGGCACTGAAGCTTTCTTT. Its translation: CASSSTTGTGTEAFF.

This clone was counted a few times. The chain employs TRBV19 and TRBJ1-3, with D tentatively TRBD1 (5 bases). This CDR3 is 16 amino acids long. Germline CDR1 and CDR2: LNHDA and SQIVND (reference sequence). V shed 7 bases and J shed 2 bases, with 18 bases lying between them. This CDR3 reads CASTPTWGSAGNTIYF. The CDR3 DNA reads TGTGCCAGTACCCCTACCTGGGGGTCTGCTGGAAACACCATATATTTT.

This clone appeared a few times. The chain couples TRBV5-1 to TRBJ2-7, with 7 bases that match TRBD1. The V and J ends lost 3 bases and 4 bases, in that order; junction bases with no gene match: 4. The CDR3 runs to 13 residues. Per germline, CDR1 SGHRS and CDR2 YFSETQ. CDR3 in amino acids: CASSSLGQYEQYF. The CDR3 coding sequence is TGCGCCAGCAGCTCGCTGGGACAGTACGAGCAGTACTTC.

In its sample, this clone was seen a few times. The chain couples TRBV11-3 to TRBJ2-2, with TRBD1 matching over 10 bases. CDR3 length: 15 amino acids. J lost 6 bases, V lost 3 bases, and 4 bases had no gene match. From germline, CDR1 is SGHNT and CDR2 YENEEA. The CDR3 DNA is TGTGCCAGCAGCTTGCAAGGACAGGGGGCCGGGGAGCTGTTTTTT. Its protein product is CASSLQGQGAGELFF. Drawing the rest from reference TRBV11-3 and TRBJ2-2, the complete variable domain is EAGVVQSPRYKIIEKKQPVAFWCNPISGHNTLYWYLQNLGQGPELLIRYENEEAVDDSQLPKDRFSAERLKGVDSTLKIQPAELGDSAVYLCASSLQGQGAGELFFGEGSRLTVL.

The CDR3 loop reads CASSRDSRGTEAFF. CDR3 nucleotides: TGTGCCAGCAGCCGCGACAGCCGCGGCACTGAAGCTTTCTTT. The gene calls are TRBV14 and TRBJ1-1; D may be TRBD1 (5 bases). Germline V lookup: CDR1 SGHDN, CDR2 FVKESK. Deletions cut 4 bases from V and 4 bases from J, with 13 bases between. The CDR3 has 14 amino acids.

This chain connects TRBV9 to TRBJ1-2, with TRBD1 identical over 8 bases. CDR3 length: 13 residues. CDR1 is SGDLS and CDR2 is YYNGEE in the germline V gene. Losses at the gene ends were 2 bases for V and 7 bases for J; bases not matched to a gene: 4. This CDR3 reads CASSVTGEGGYTF. As DNA, the CDR3 is TGTGCCAGCAGCGTGACAGGGGAGGGTGGCTACACCTTC.